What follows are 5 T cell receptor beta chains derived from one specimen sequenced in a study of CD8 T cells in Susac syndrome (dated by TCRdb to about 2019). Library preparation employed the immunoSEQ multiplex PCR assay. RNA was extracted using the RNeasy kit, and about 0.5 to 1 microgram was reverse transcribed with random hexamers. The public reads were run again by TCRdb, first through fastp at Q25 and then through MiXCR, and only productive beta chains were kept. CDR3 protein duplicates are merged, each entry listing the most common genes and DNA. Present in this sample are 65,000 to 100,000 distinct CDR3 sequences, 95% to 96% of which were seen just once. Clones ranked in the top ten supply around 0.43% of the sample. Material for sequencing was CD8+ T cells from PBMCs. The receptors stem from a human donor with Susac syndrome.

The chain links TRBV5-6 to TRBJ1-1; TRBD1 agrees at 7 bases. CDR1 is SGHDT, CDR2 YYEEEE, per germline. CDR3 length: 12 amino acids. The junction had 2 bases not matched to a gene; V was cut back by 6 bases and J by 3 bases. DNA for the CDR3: TGTGCCAGCATCGGGACAGACACTGAAGCTTTCTTT. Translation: CASIGTDTEAFF.

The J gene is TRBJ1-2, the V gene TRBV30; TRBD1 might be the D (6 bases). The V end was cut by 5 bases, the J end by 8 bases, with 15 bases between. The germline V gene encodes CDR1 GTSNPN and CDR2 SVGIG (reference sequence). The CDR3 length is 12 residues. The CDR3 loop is CAWGGRAPGYTF. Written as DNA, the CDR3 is TGTGCCTGGGGGGGCAGGGCCCCCGGCTACACCTTC.

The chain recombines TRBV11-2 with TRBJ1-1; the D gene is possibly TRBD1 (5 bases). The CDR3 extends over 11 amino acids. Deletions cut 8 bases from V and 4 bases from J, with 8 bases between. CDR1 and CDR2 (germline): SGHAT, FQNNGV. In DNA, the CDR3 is TGTGCCAGCTCAGGGTCCACTGAAGCTTTCTTT. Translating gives CASSGSTEAFF.

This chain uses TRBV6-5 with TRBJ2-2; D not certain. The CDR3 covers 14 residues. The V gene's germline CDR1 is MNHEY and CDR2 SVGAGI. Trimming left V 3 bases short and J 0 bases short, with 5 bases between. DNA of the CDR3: TGTGCCAGCAGTTATGAGTCGAACACCGGGGAGCTGTTTTTT. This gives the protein CASSYESNTGELFF.

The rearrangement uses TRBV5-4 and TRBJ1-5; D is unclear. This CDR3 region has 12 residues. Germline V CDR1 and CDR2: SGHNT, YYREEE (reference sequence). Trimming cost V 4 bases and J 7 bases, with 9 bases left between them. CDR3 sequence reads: CASSKDAQPQHF. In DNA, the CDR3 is TGTGCCAGCAGCAAAGACGCCCAGCCCCAGCATTTT.